These 25 T cell receptor beta chains originate from one sample sequenced in a study of beta chain features in type 1 diabetes. All of the isolated RNA was reverse transcribed, so expressed TCRB transcripts were sequenced. Data came from immunoSEQ multiplex PCR; TCRdb stores just in-frame clones and leaves some out. Here the sample spans a few hundred thousand clones, 11% to 15% being singletons. Sequenced material: naive CD4+ T cells from blood. These receptors were taken from a young man in good health.

V is TRBV6-5 and J is TRBJ1-5; D may be TRBD1 (5 bases). The CDR3 sequence is 15 residues long. Germline CDR1 MNHEY, CDR2 SVGAGI. Between the trimmed V and J ends, which lost 6 bases and 0 bases, there was a span of 12 bases. CDR3 sequence reads: CASRRTPYSNQPQHF. CDR3 DNA sequence: TGTGCCAGCAGACGGACACCTTATAGCAATCAGCCCCAGCATTTT.

The chain employs TRBV9 and TRBJ2-7, with 8 bases that match TRBD2. After removal of 2 bases from V and 6 bases from J, the junction contained 13 bases not matched to a gene. Looked up from germline, CDR1 is SGDLS and CDR2 is YYNGEE. The CDR3 contains 16 residues. CDR3 region: CASSVRLPGLVSEQYV. CDR3 bases: TGTGCCAGCAGCGTTCGTCTACCGGGACTAGTTAGCGAGCAGTACGTC.

The chain has TRBV18 and TRBJ2-5; tentative D call: TRBD1 (6 bases). Germline CDR1 KGHSH, CDR2 LQKENI. Trimming removed 2 bases at V and 1 base at J, with 23 bases between. The CDR3 spans 19 residues. CDR3 residues: CASSPLPPTTGSAQETQYF. The CDR3 nucleotides are TGTGCCAGCTCACCATTACCGCCAACAACAGGGTCGGCCCAAGAGACCCAGTACTTC.

This chain uses TRBV7-7 with TRBJ2-7; D may match TRBD1 or TRBD2 (5 bases each). Trimming left V 5 bases short and J 5 bases short, with 16 bases between. Germline lookup yields CDR1 SSHAT and CDR2 FNYEAQ (reference sequence). This CDR3 spans 14 amino acids. The DNA of the CDR3 is TGTGCCAGCAGCCCCCGGCCAGGGACGGACGAGCAGTACTTC. Its protein product is CASSPRPGTDEQYF.

This clone has a handful of counts. The chain carries TRBV30 and TRBJ2-3; maybe TRBD2 (5 bases). Germline V gene lookup returns CDR1 GTSNPN and CDR2 SVGIG (reference sequence). V lost 3 bases to trimming and J lost 2 bases, with 15 bases between them. CDR3 length: 15 amino acids. Here the CDR3 DNA reads TGTGCCTGGAGCGGGTCGAGCGGTAACACAGATACGCAGTATTTT. It yields the protein CAWSGSSGNTDTQYF.

This clone has a handful of counts. The chain is built from TRBV7-2 and TRBJ2-7; D is unclear. The germline V gene has CDR1 SGHTA and CDR2 FQGNSA. The CDR3 sequence is 14 residues long. Trimming cost V 5 bases and J 2 bases, with 13 bases left between them. The CDR3 here is CASSPRHNAYEQYF. CDR3 bases: TGTGCCAGCAGCCCTCGACACAACGCCTACGAGCAGTACTTC. The entire variable domain, with the rest obtained from reference TRBV7-2 and TRBJ2-7, is as follows: GAGVSQSPSNKVTEKGKDVELRCDPISGHTALYWYRQSLGQGLEFLIYFQGNSAPDKSGLPSDRFSAERTGGSVSTLTIQRTQQEDSAVYLCASSPRHNAYEQYFGPGTRLTVT.

The gene calls are TRBV2 and TRBJ1-6; no firm D call. V gave up 1 base and J gave up 7 bases, with 11 bases separating them. Germline V CDR1 and CDR2: SNHLY, FYNNEI. The CDR3 length is 15 residues. The CDR3 bases are TGTGCCAGCAGTGAAGGGGCAGGTGACAATTCACCCCTCCACTTT. Protein: CASSEGAGDNSPLHF.

The chain joins TRBV15 to TRBJ1-4; D uncertain. The germline gives CDR1 LNHNV, CDR2 YYDKDF (reference sequence). There are 13 residues in the CDR3. V was clipped by 4 bases and J by 8 bases, with 11 bases between them. The CDR3 bases are TGTGCCACCAGCAAAGGGTTACGGGAAAAACTGTTTTTT. Translated: CATSKGLREKLFF. The full variable domain, in which reference TRBV15 and TRBJ1-4 provide the parts outside the CDR3, is DAMVIQNPRYQVTQFGKPVTLSCSQTLNHNVMYWYQQKSSQAPKLLFHYYDKDFNNEADTPDNFQSRRPNTSFCFLDIRSPGLGDTAMYLCATSKGLREKLFFGSGTQLSVL.

This clone was recorded a few times. The chain uses TRBV25-1 and TRBJ2-1; 11 positions agree with TRBD1. With V trimmed by 4 bases and J by 3 bases, 2 bases remained unmatched. This CDR3 is built from 15 residues. Germline CDR1 reads MGHDK; CDR2 reads SYGVNS. The CDR3 bases are TGTGCCAGCAGTGTAGGGACAGGGGGCTACAATGAGCAGTTCTTC. The encoded protein is CASSVGTGGYNEQFF.

This clone was seen a few times. The chain uses TRBV7-2 and TRBJ1-6; the D is unclear. Trimming took off 0 bases at V and 7 bases at J, with 13 bases between the two ends. The CDR3 is made up of 16 amino acids. The V gene's germline CDR1 is SGHTA and CDR2 FQGNSA. The CDR3 loop is CASSLAGQKGNSPLHF. The DNA for the CDR3 is TGTGCCAGCAGCTTAGCGGGCCAAAAAGGGAATTCACCCCTCCACTTT.

The rearrangement joins TRBV4-1 to TRBJ2-1; D possibly corresponds to TRBD2 (6 bases). Trimming pared 1 base from V and 15 bases from J, leaving 16 bases between. The CDR3 totals 13 residues. Germline values: CDR1 MGHRA, CDR2 YSYEKL. The CDR3 is CASSQVIGGKRFF. The DNA of the CDR3 is TGCGCCAGCAGCCAAGTGATCGGCGGGAAAAGGTTCTTC.

This clone was seen a handful of times. The chain has TRBV7-9 and TRBJ2-5; the match to TRBD1 covers 7 bases. This CDR3 has 17 residues. CDR1 is SEHNR, CDR2 FQNEAQ, per germline (reference sequence). V was clipped by 6 bases and J by 3 bases; unmatched bases: 16. The CDR3 is CASRQTGDERPKETQYF. CDR3 DNA sequence: TGTGCCAGCAGACAAACAGGGGACGAACGTCCAAAAGAGACCCAGTACTTC.

The V call is TRBV30, the J call TRBJ1-1; no clear D. Trimming shortened V by 0 bases and J by 5 bases, and 13 bases separated the two germline ends. The germline V gene has CDR1 GTSNPN and CDR2 SVGIG (reference sequence). The CDR3 length is 14 residues. The CDR3 sequence is CAWSVRARLTEAFF. DNA for the CDR3: TGTGCCTGGAGTGTAAGGGCGAGGTTAACTGAAGCTTTCTTT.

This clone was counted only a few times. J is TRBJ1-1 and V is TRBV7-9; no reliable D call. Trimming took 5 bases from V and 10 from J, leaving 17 bases between them. The CDR3 totals 13 residues. Per germline, CDR1 SEHNR and CDR2 FQNEAQ (reference sequence). The CDR3 region is CASSRWGGIGAFF. CDR3 coding DNA: TGTGCCAGCAGCAGATGGGGAGGGATTGGAGCTTTCTTT.

This clone was seen a handful of times. This chain connects TRBV21-1 to TRBJ1-6. TRBV21-1 is classified as a pseudogene. CDR3 length: 16 amino acids. The chain's CDR3 is CASSKERVHYNSPLHF. CDR3 DNA: TGTGCCAGCAGCAAAGAGAGGGTCCACTATAATTCACCCCTCCACTTT.

The CDR3 bases are TGTGCCAGCAGCTTATCCTCGGGGGCGCCGACAGATACGCAGTATTTT. Translating it yields CASSLSSGAPTDTQYF. This chain uses TRBV7-2 with TRBJ2-3; D possibly matches TRBD1 or TRBD2 (6 bases each). The V end was cut by 2 bases, the J end by 3 bases, with 15 bases between. Germline values: CDR1 SGHTA, CDR2 FQGNSA. This CDR3 contains 16 residues.

This clone was observed a handful of times. The chain combines TRBV25-1 with TRBJ2-1; 15 positions agree with TRBD2. From germline, CDR1 is MGHDK and CDR2 SYGVNS. Trimming at V came to 5 bases and at J to 8 bases, leaving 10 bases not matched to a gene. The CDR3 totals 17 residues. This CDR3 reads CASSKWTSGRGMDEQFF. The CDR3 DNA reads as TGTGCCAGCAGTAAGTGGACTAGCGGGAGGGGAATGGATGAGCAGTTCTTC.

The chain couples TRBV5-1 to TRBJ2-3, with D tentatively TRBD1 or TRBD2 (5 bases each). Germline-derived CDR1 and CDR2 are SGHRS and YFSETQ. V was shortened by 3 bases and J by 2 bases, with 13 bases between the two germline ends. The CDR3 loop spans 15 amino acids. The chain's CDR3 is CASSSSGRDTDTQYF. As DNA, the CDR3 is TGCGCCAGCAGCTCCTCGGGACGGGACACAGATACGCAGTATTTT.

This chain joins TRBV5-1 and TRBJ2-2; D is unresolved. Trimming pared 0 bases from V and 4 bases from J, leaving 10 bases between. This CDR3 comprises 15 residues. In germline, CDR1 is SGHRS, CDR2 YFSETQ. The CDR3 sequence is CASSLVPPFTGELFF. In DNA form, the CDR3 reads TGCGCCAGCAGCTTGGTCCCTCCGTTCACCGGGGAGCTGTTTTTT.

The J gene is TRBJ1-1, the V gene TRBV2, with a weak D call TRBD1 (6 bases). The CDR3 is 16 residues long. Germline CDR1 and CDR2: SNHLY and FYNNEI. The V and J ends lost 6 bases and 1 base respectively, with 18 bases between them. CDR3 sequence reads: CASRSTLTGANTEAFF. The CDR3 nucleotides read TGTGCCAGCAGATCAACCCTGACAGGAGCGAACACTGAAGCTTTCTTT.

The chain uses TRBV4-1 and TRBJ1-2; 9 positions match TRBD1. The V gene end was trimmed by 7 bases and the J gene end by 11 bases; junction bases not matched to a gene: 5. The CDR3 loop spans 11 amino acids. Germline loops: CDR1 MGHRA, CDR2 YSYEKL. The CDR3, as DNA: TGCGCCAGCAAAAGGGGACAGGGTTACACCTTC. Residues: CASKRGQGYTF.

Regarding this clone: Distinct nucleotide sequences in the sample also encode this CDR3. The genes are TRBV29-1 and TRBJ2-2, with D perhaps TRBD2 (5 bases). Looked up from germline, CDR1 is SQVTM and CDR2 is ANQGSEA. The CDR3 totals 14 residues. Trimming pared 4 bases from V and 0 bases from J, leaving 9 bases between. CDR3 bases: TGCAGCGTTGGGCAGACTACGAACACCGGGGAGCTGTTTTTT. Its protein product is CSVGQTTNTGELFF.

Remarks on this clone: The final CDR3 position lacks the conserved phenylalanine or tryptophan, pointing to a likely read error. It is unclear where the CDR3 begins or ends on the DNA, so no DNA is shown, and the CDR3 is as TCRdb lists it. This sequence joins TRBV10-3 and TRBJ2-3. The CDR3 is 8 residues long, counting both termini. Germline CDR1 ENHRY, CDR2 SYGVKD. CDR3 sequence: CAIRGLAS.

In this sample, this clone turned up a few times. V is TRBV7-9 and J is TRBJ1-2, with D unclear. CDR3 size: 10 residues. The germline V gene encodes CDR1 SEHNR and CDR2 FQNEAQ (reference sequence). V was trimmed by 4 bases and J by 14 bases, leaving 11 bases between them. The CDR3 nucleotides read TGTGCCAGCAGCTCCGTGGCAGTGACCTTC. Translated: CASSSVAVTF.

The chain couples TRBV5-6 to TRBJ2-7, with D unclear. Germline CDR1 and CDR2: SGHDT and YYEEEE. This CDR3 has 13 amino acids. V gave up 2 bases and J gave up 6 bases, with 12 bases separating them. CDR3 DNA sequence: TGTGCCAGCAGCTTACGGAGAGGCTCCGAGCAGTACTTC. Encoded protein: CASSLRRGSEQYF.